Each of the 15 T cell receptor beta chains below was sequenced from the same sample in a study of graft-versus-host responses after intestinal transplantation. The repertoire was sequenced with immunoSEQ multiplex PCR; TCRdb's copy has only in-frame clones and lacks some. Counted here are some 40,000 clones, 85% to 95% occurring once; the ten biggest clones make up 21%. Their antigen targets remain unknown. Sequencing was performed on unstimulated CD8+ T cells sorted from spleen or lymph node cells, taken before transplant. The receptors stem from a human donor who was the organ donor for an intestinal transplant.

The table lists this clone with a count of one. The CDR3: CASRGESYGYTF. CDR3 DNA: TGTGCCAGCAGAGGGGAGAGCTATGGCTACACCTTC. The chain combines TRBV27 with TRBJ1-2; tentative D call: TRBD1 (5 bases). The CDR3 extends over 12 amino acids. Germline CDR1 and CDR2: MNHEY and SMNVEV (reference sequence). Trimming took 6 bases from V and 4 from J, leaving 9 bases between them.

This chain links TRBV7-3 with TRBJ2-3; no clear D. Germline values: CDR1 SGHTA, CDR2 FQGTGA. CDR3 length equals 15 residues. Trimming cost V 4 bases and J 5 bases, with 16 bases left between them. The CDR3: CASSSLGGSGDTQYF. For the CDR3, the DNA is TGTGCCAGCAGCTCCCTCGGCGGTTCGGGAGATACGCAGTATTTT.

This clone was recorded once. V and J are TRBV28 and TRBJ2-3, with 8 bases lining up with TRBD2. V lost 1 base, J lost 3 bases, and 18 bases stayed unmatched. Per the germline V gene, CDR1 is MDHEN and CDR2 is SYDVKM. The CDR3 consists of 20 residues. The CDR3 spells CASSLLLLEASGPRTDTQYF. CDR3 in DNA: TGTGCCAGCAGTTTATTGTTGTTGGAAGCTAGCGGGCCTAGAACAGATACGCAGTATTTT.

The chain links TRBV28 to TRBJ2-5; the D is unclear. There are 13 residues in the CDR3. CDR1 and CDR2 (germline): MDHEN, SYDVKM. The V and J ends lost 2 bases and 1 base respectively, with 5 bases between them. This CDR3 reads CASSLLPQETQYF. In DNA form, the CDR3 reads TGTGCCAGCAGTTTACTACCCCAAGAGACCCAGTACTTC.

The chain employs TRBV7-3 and TRBJ2-1, with 10 bases that match TRBD2. Germline loops: CDR1 SGHTA, CDR2 FQGTGA. V gave up 4 bases and J gave up 8 bases; unmatched junction bases: 8. The CDR3 runs 15 residues. This chain's CDR3 is CASSSSGSGSHEQFF. The CDR3 DNA follows: TGTGCCAGCAGCTCTAGCGGGAGCGGGAGCCATGAGCAGTTCTTC.

The chain employs TRBV19 and TRBJ1-5; D gene ambiguous. Germline loops: CDR1 LNHDA, CDR2 SQIVND (reference sequence). The CDR3 totals 16 residues. The germline V and J ends were trimmed by 0 bases and 0 bases, with 9 bases remaining between them. Written as DNA, the CDR3 is TGTGCCAGTAGTATAGATGGCAGTTATAGCAATCAGCCCCAGCATTTT. It encodes CASSIDGSYSNQPQHF.

V gene TRBV11-3 combines with J gene TRBJ1-2; D uncertain. Germline CDR1 is SGHNT and CDR2 is YENEEA. CDR3 size: 12 residues. Trimming stripped 6 bases from V and 3 bases from J, with 8 bases between. CDR3 amino acids: CASRRSDYGYTF. The CDR3 nucleotides read TGTGCCAGCAGGAGGTCGGACTATGGCTACACCTTC.

This chain links TRBV4-1 with TRBJ2-7, with 14 bases lining up with TRBD2. This CDR3 comprises 16 residues. The junction had 7 bases not matched to a gene; V was cut back by 4 bases and J by 5 bases. Germline lookup yields CDR1 MGHRA and CDR2 YSYEKL. CDR3 coding DNA: TGCGCCAGCAGCCCCACCAGACTAGCGGGAGGGGACGAGCAGTACTTC. Its protein product is CASSPTRLAGGDEQYF.

The gene calls are TRBV7-6 and TRBJ2-5, with D hard to call. CDR1 and CDR2 (germline): SGHVS, FNYEAQ. V gave up 2 bases and J gave up 5 bases, with 6 bases separating them. The CDR3 is 12 amino acids. In DNA form, the CDR3 reads TGTGCCAGCAGCTTACGTAGGGAGACCCAGTACTTC. Protein product: CASSLRRETQYF.

The CDR3: CASSPWTSPGELFF. The CDR3 coding sequence is TGTGCCAGCAGCCCTTGGACTAGCCCCGGGGAGCTGTTTTTT. This sequence joins TRBV7-3 and TRBJ2-2, with 8 nucleotides matching TRBD2. CDR1 is SGHTA and CDR2 is FQGTGA in the germline V gene. This CDR3 comprises 14 residues. After removal of 5 bases from V and 6 bases from J, the junction contained 5 bases not matched to a gene.

CDR3 sequence (DNA): TGTGCCAGCAGTTTATGGGACGAAAGCTCCTACGAGCAGTACTTC. Translation gives CASSLWDESSYEQYF. The rearrangement links TRBV28 to TRBJ2-7; no clear D gene. With 0 bases removed from V and 0 bases from J, the gap between germline ends came to 9 bases. The CDR3 contains 15 residues. Looked up from germline, CDR1 is MDHEN and CDR2 is SYDVKM.

This chain joins TRBV13 and TRBJ2-3; the D gene is possibly TRBD2 (7 bases). The V gene lost 5 bases and the J gene lost 0 bases, with 15 bases spanning the gap. Germline V gives CDR1 PRHDT, CDR2 FYEKMQ (reference sequence). The CDR3 has 16 residues. The CDR3 DNA follows: TGTGCCAGCAGCAAAAGGGGGAGGGACAGCACAGATACGCAGTATTTT. It yields the protein CASSKRGRDSTDTQYF.

The chain joins TRBV13 to TRBJ2-7; D gene ambiguous. The V and J ends lost 2 bases and 4 bases respectively, with 6 bases between them. CDR1 PRHDT and CDR2 FYEKMQ come from the germline V gene (reference sequence). The CDR3 is made up of 12 amino acids. The CDR3 protein is CASSLSGYEQYF. The CDR3 coding sequence is TGTGCCAGCAGCTTATCCGGGTACGAGCAGTACTTC.

The chain combines TRBV29-1 with TRBJ2-3; TRBD2 matches at 12 bases. Trimming cost V 4 bases and J 12 bases; bases outside gene matches: 2. The germline CDR1 and CDR2 sequences are SQVTM and ANQGSEA. This CDR3 is built from 11 residues. CDR3 DNA: TGCAGCGTTGGACTAGCGGGAGATCAGTATTTT. This codes for CSVGLAGDQYF.

The chain has TRBV10-3 and TRBJ2-1; D is undetermined. Germline CDR1 and CDR2: ENHRY and SYGVKD. The length of the CDR3 is 11 residues. Deletions cut 6 bases from V and 3 bases from J, with 3 bases between. CDR3: CAIRDYNEQFF. The CDR3, as DNA: TGTGCCATCAGGGACTACAATGAGCAGTTCTTC.